Detailed here is one TCR beta chain. Its antigen is currently unknown. One end of the junction does not line up with germline, which may come from a read error. The data are from a study of cytomegalovirus exposure and HLA in healthy donors. For the study at large: An earlier analysis found fewer than 140 million unique TCR beta sequences from 200 million or so T cells.

The CDR3 is 16 amino acids. Looked up from germline, CDR1 is SSHAT and CDR2 is FNYEAQ (reference sequence). General study results and limits: It was shown in a later analysis that HLA-associated TCR beta chains were more clonally expanded than other, equally common chains. Rarity marked most TCR sequences, yet some public TCRs occurred in many donors.

Use of 60 Vbeta and 13 Jbeta primers characterized the PCR. Clones were read by immunoSEQ multiplex PCR, and TCRdb kept only the in-frame ones, dropping some. The repertoire holds 85,000 to 100,000 clones, with roughly 80% as singletons. Material for sequencing was PBMCs. This sequence joins TRBV7-7 and TRBJ2-6; 10 nucleotides align to TRBD1. The source is a man aged 40-49 years in good health and CMV-seronegative. The CDR3 loop is CASSLGTGAGANVLTF. DNA of the CDR3: TGTGCTAGCAGCTTAGGGACAGGGGCTGGGGCCAACGTCCTGACTTTC.